This is a list of T cell receptor beta chains from one sample in a study of cytomegalovirus exposure and HLA in healthy donors. Sequencing was performed with immunoSEQ multiplex PCR; in TCRdb, only in-frame clones are kept and a portion is missing. The data hold roughly 170,000 clones, with 75% to 90% observed a single time. Material: PBMCs. The source is a boy under 18 in good health and CMV-seronegative. Each CDR3 is given with its conserved first and last residue. D genes are given only for firm matches. Only some rows state a clone size, as once, few, many or a class for expanded clones.

D	size	J	V	DNA	CDR3
NA	NA	TRBJ1-1	TRBV5-8	TGTGCCAGCAGCTGGGAGGGGGGGAACACTGAAGCTTTCTTT	CASSWEGGNTEAFF
TRBD2	once	TRBJ2-7	TRBV15	TGTGCCACCAGCAAAGCAACCCTAGCGGGGGGCCTCTACGAGCAGTACTTC	CATSKATLAGGLYEQYF
NA	NA	TRBJ2-3	TRBV10-1	TGCGCCAGCAGCCTAAATCTCGATACGCAGTATTTT	CASSLNLDTQYF
NA	NA	TRBJ1-2	TRBV7-8	TGTGCCAGCAGCTTAGGTGGTAGTTCTGGCTACACCTTC	CASSLGGSSGYTF
NA	NA	TRBJ2-7	TRBV20-1	TGCAACAGCAGGGGCTGCGAGCAGTACTTC	CNSRGCEQYF
TRBD2	NA	TRBJ2-5	TRBV7-9	TGTGCCAGCAGCCTAGGGACTAGCCGCCGAGAGACCCAGTACTTC	CASSLGTSRRETQYF
NA	once	TRBJ2-7	TRBV4-2	TGTGCCAGCAGCCCGCGGGTTAGCGGAAGCTACGAGCAGTACTTC	CASSPRVSGSYEQYF
NA	few	TRBJ2-5	TRBV4-1	TGCGCCAGCAGCCAAAAGGGACTCGGAAGAATATCCCAGGAGACCCAGTACTTC	CASSQKGLGRISQETQYF
NA	NA	TRBJ1-6	TRBV7-9	TGTGCCAGCAGCCCCTCCGGCCAGGGCCATAATTCACCCCTCCACTTT	CASSPSGQGHNSPLHF
NA	NA	TRBJ2-5	TRBV9	TGTGCCAGCAGCGTAGATGGGACTGTGAAAGGGGCCCAGTACTTC	CASSVDGTVKGAQYF
NA	NA	TRBJ1-5	TRBV5-4	TGTGCCAGCAGCTTGGACAGGGATCAGCCCCAGCATTTT	CASSLDRDQPQHF
TRBD1	NA	TRBJ2-7	TRBV30	TGTGCCTGCCAAAAGGGGGCGGACTCCTACGAGCAGTACTTC	CACQKGADSYEQYF
NA	few	TRBJ1-1	TRBV7-6	TGTGCCAGCAGCCAAACGGGAGGGATGAGGGACACTGAAGCTTTCTTT	CASSQTGGMRDTEAFF
TRBD1	few	TRBJ1-1	TRBV5-1	TGCGCCAGCAGCTCGCCGGGACAGGGGGCCACTGAAGCTTTCTTT	CASSSPGQGATEAFF
NA	NA	TRBJ1-2	TRBV30	TGTGCCTGGGGCCCAGGTGCAGCCCTCTATGGCTACACCTTC	CAWGPGAALYGYTF
TRBD1	NA	TRBJ1-3	TRBV7-9	TGTGCCAGCAGGGACAGGTCTCTGGGAAACACCATATATTTT	CASRDRSLGNTIYF
TRBD1	NA	TRBJ1-6	TRBV9	TGTGCCAGCAGCGCTGAAGGGACAGGGGGCTTACCCCTCCACTTT	CASSAEGTGGLPLHF
TRBD1	once	TRBJ1-1	TRBV5-1	TGCGCCAGCAGCCCCGGTTCCGGGACAGGAACTAAAGCTTTCTTT	CASSPGSGTGTKAFF
NA	NA	TRBJ1-5	TRBV9	TGTGCCAGCAGCGTAGGAGGGAACAATCAGCCCCAGCATTTT	CASSVGGNNQPQHF
NA	NA	TRBJ1-1	TRBV13	TGTGCCAGCAGCACCAGCCAGGGGATCCCTGAAGCTTTCTTT	CASSTSQGIPEAFF
NA	NA	TRBJ2-7	TRBV30	TGTGCCTGGAGTGTTCGCAGATACGAGCAGTACTTC	CAWSVRRYEQYF
NA	NA	TRBJ1-1	TRBV2	TGTGCCAGCAGGTCTATGTTCGGCACTGAAGCTTTCTTT	CASRSMFGTEAFF
TRBD1	NA	TRBJ2-2	TRBV19	TGTGCCAGTAAAAGTCTGCTACAGGGGCCCACCGGGGAGCTGTTTTTT	CASKSLLQGPTGELFF
TRBD2	NA	TRBJ2-5	TRBV7-7	TGTGCTAGCAGCTTTGATAGCGGGCCCAAAGGGACCCAGTACTTC	CASSFDSGPKGTQYF
TRBD1	NA	TRBJ2-7	TRBV30	TGTGCCTCAAGCCGGGACAGACCGACCTACGAGCAGTACTTC	CASSRDRPTYEQYF
NA	NA	TRBJ2-5	TRBV6-1	TGTGCCAGCAGGGCCCGCGGGGCACAAGAGACCCAGTACTTC	CASRARGAQETQYF
TRBD1	NA	TRBJ1-2	TRBV7-9	TGTGCCAGCAGCTTGGCCGGGACAGGGACCGTTGGCTATGGCTACACCTTC	CASSLAGTGTVGYGYTF
NA	NA	TRBJ2-7	TRBV5-4	TGTGCCAGCAGCCGCGGGCCGGCCCCTGTAAGCTACGAGCAGTACTTC	CASSRGPAPVSYEQYF
NA	NA	TRBJ2-3	TRBV11-2	TGTGCCAGCAGCGAAGGAAGAGGAACGAATTTT	CASSEGRGTNF
NA	NA	TRBJ1-1	TRBV18	TGTGCCAGCTCACCAAGTATGTTGGGGAAGGGGGGGGCTGAAGCTTTCTTT	CASSPSMLGKGGAEAFF
NA	NA	TRBJ2-7	TRBV15	TGTGCCACCAGCAGAGATGCCAGCTACGAGCAGTACTTC	CATSRDASYEQYF
NA	NA	TRBJ2-7	TRBV18	TGTGCCAGCTCACTGGACTATGGGAACTCTTACGAGCAGTACTTC	CASSLDYGNSYEQYF
TRBD2	NA	TRBJ2-7	TRBV7-2	TGTGCCAGCAGCTCGGGACTAGCGGGAGGCGACGAGCAGTACTTC	CASSSGLAGGDEQYF
NA	few	TRBJ1-2	TRBV19	TGTGCCAGTAGTCAGAGGATCCCCCCGGGCTACACCTTC	CASSQRIPPGYTF